The 30 T cell receptor beta chains below all came from one sample that was sequenced in a study of T cell changes during pregnancy in multiple sclerosis. Data came from immunoSEQ multiplex PCR; TCRdb stores just in-frame clones and leaves some out. The sample gives 30,000 to 35,000 clones, 70% to 90% of which show up once; 0.6% to 0.9% is in the top ten. Sequencing was performed on CD4+ T cells from peripheral blood mononuclear cells, taken in the first trimester of pregnancy. These receptors came from a female donor in good health, enrolled as a control in a pregnancy study.

About this clone: This specimen includes other DNA sequences encoding the same CDR3. The chain joins TRBV7-2 to TRBJ2-7, with TRBD1 matching 7 bases. Germline assignment: CDR1 SGHTA and CDR2 FQGNSA. The CDR3 is made up of 14 amino acids. V shed 1 base, J shed 3 bases, and the junction held 3 bases outside the gene matches. This chain's CDR3 is CASSLEGGNYEQYF. As DNA, the CDR3 is TGTGCCAGCAGCTTAGAAGGGGGCAACTACGAGCAGTACTTC.

The V and J genes are TRBV4-3 and TRBJ1-2; 7 bases fit TRBD1. Per germline, CDR1 LGHNA and CDR2 YSLEER. V trimming: 4 bases; J trimming: 5 bases; junction bases outside the gene matches: 10. This CDR3 spans 15 amino acids. CDR3 sequence (DNA): TGCGCCAGCAGCCCCCATGGGGGACAGCTATATGGCTACACCTTC. Residues: CASSPHGGQLYGYTF.

This clone appeared once. V usage is TRBV14 and J usage is TRBJ2-1; 12 bases are a match to TRBD2. Germline trimming cut 4 bases from V and 4 bases from J; bases unmatched to any gene: 8. Germline values: CDR1 SGHDN, CDR2 FVKESK. This CDR3 contains 17 residues. CDR3 coding DNA: TGTGCCAGCAGCCGGTGGACAACTAGCGGGGGGTACAATGAGCAGTTCTTC. Protein product: CASSRWTTSGGYNEQFF. The full variable domain, completed using reference TRBV14 and TRBJ2-1, is EAGVTQFPSHSVIEKGQTVTLRCDPISGHDNLYWYRRVMGKEIKFLLHFVKESKQDESGMPNNRFLAERTGGTYSTLKVQPAELEDSGVYFCASSRWTTSGGYNEQFFGPGTRLTVL.

The rearrangement joins TRBV5-6 to TRBJ2-3, with unresolved D. The germline V gene has CDR1 SGHDT and CDR2 YYEEEE. Trimming took off 0 bases at V and 2 bases at J, with 7 bases between the two ends. The CDR3 has 14 amino acids. The CDR3 DNA reads as TGTGCCAGCAGCTTGGACACCGTCACAGATACGCAGTATTTT. It encodes CASSLDTVTDTQYF. Full variable domain (rest looked up from reference TRBV5-6 and TRBJ2-3): DAGVTQSPTHLIKTRGQQVTLRCSPKSGHDTVSWYQQALGQGPQFIFQYYEEEERQRGNFPDRFSGHQFPNYSSELNVNALLLGDSALYLCASSLDTVTDTQYFGPGTRLTVL.

A few counts support this clone. Other nucleotide sequences in the sample specify the same CDR3. V and J are TRBV30 and TRBJ1-2; D not resolved. Deletions cut 4 bases from V and 0 bases from J, with 3 bases between. The CDR3 is 11 amino acids. Per germline, CDR1 GTSNPN and CDR2 SVGIG (reference sequence). The CDR3: CAWTANYGYTF. The CDR3 bases are TGTGCCTGGACGGCTAACTATGGCTACACCTTC.

The CDR3 loop is CASSHQTGRGLYSNQPQHF. As DNA, the CDR3 is TGCGCCAGCAGCCACCAGACAGGGCGGGGATTGTATAGCAATCAGCCCCAGCATTTT. This sequence joins TRBV4-1 and TRBJ1-5, with 7 positions matching TRBD1. The CDR3 is 19 residues long. CDR1 is MGHRA, CDR2 YSYEKL, per germline. V dropped 3 bases and J dropped 0; count of bases not matched to a gene: 14.

This chain joins TRBV6-1 and TRBJ1-6, with D possibly matching TRBD1 (5 bases). The V gene lost 8 bases and the J gene lost 9 bases, with 20 bases spanning the gap. Germline V gives CDR1 MNHNS, CDR2 SASEGT. The CDR3 runs 15 residues. CDR3 amino acids: CASAPGTQLGSPLHF. As DNA, the CDR3 is TGTGCCAGCGCCCCGGGGACTCAATTGGGTTCACCCCTCCACTTT.

The chain employs TRBV19 and TRBJ2-3; 7 bases align to TRBD1. The CDR3 runs 18 residues. The V gene end was trimmed by 6 bases and the J gene end by 0 bases; junction bases not matched to a gene: 15. Per germline, CDR1 LNHDA and CDR2 SQIVND (reference sequence). CDR3 sequence reads: CASSIRTFRDSSTDTQYF. The CDR3 nucleotides read TGTGCCAGTAGCATAAGGACTTTTCGGGACAGTAGCACAGATACGCAGTATTTT.

CDR3 sequence: CTASPTGRETQYF. DNA of the CDR3: TGTACAGCAAGCCCGACAGGGAGAGAGACCCAGTACTTC. The chain combines TRBV6-1 with TRBJ2-5; 7 nucleotides agree with TRBD1. The CDR3 is made up of 13 amino acids. Germline CDR1 reads MNHNS; CDR2 reads SASEGT.

The chain carries TRBV2 and TRBJ2-3, with D maybe TRBD2 (5 bases). Trimming removed 6 bases at V and 4 bases at J, with 8 bases between. CDR1 and CDR2 (germline): SNHLY, FYNNEI. The CDR3 is 12 residues long. As DNA, the CDR3 is TGTGCCAGCAGAATGGACTCAGATACGCAGTATTTT. It codes for CASRMDSDTQYF.

CDR3 coding DNA: TGTGCCAGCAGCATGACGGCCAGGGGTCGAGATACGCAGTATTTT. This encodes CASSMTARGRDTQYF. This rearrangement joins TRBV7-7 to TRBJ2-3, with D possibly TRBD1 on 6 matching bases. Germline V CDR1 and CDR2: SSHAT, FNYEAQ (reference sequence). V was cut by 5 bases and J by 5 bases, with 17 bases left in between. The CDR3 consists of 15 residues.

The chain recombines TRBV7-9 with TRBJ2-3, with TRBD1 as a possible D gene (6 bases). The germline CDR1 and CDR2 sequences are SEHNR and FQNEAQ (reference sequence). The CDR3 covers 14 residues. The ends were cut back, 5 bases at V and 0 bases at J, with 9 bases in the middle. The CDR3 is CASSAGDSTDTQYF. The CDR3, as DNA: TGTGCCAGCAGCGCAGGGGACAGCACAGATACGCAGTATTTT.

This chain links TRBV7-2 with TRBJ1-6; TRBD1 aligns across 9 bases. CDR1 and CDR2 from the germline V gene are SGHTA and FQGNSA. V trimming: 6 bases; J trimming: 6 bases; junction bases outside the gene matches: 9. CDR3 length equals 16 residues. CDR3 sequence reads: CASRDSRDRVNSPLHF. CDR3 nucleotide sequence: TGTGCCAGCAGGGATTCCCGGGACAGGGTTAATTCACCCCTCCACTTT.

The rearrangement joins TRBV5-8 to TRBJ1-1; tentative D call: TRBD1 (6 bases). CDR1 and CDR2 from the germline V gene are SGHTS and YDEGEE. This CDR3 spans 15 amino acids. The V end lost 1 base, the J end lost 4 bases, and 14 bases lay between the germline ends. The CDR3 loop is CASSLFRGSGTEAFF. The CDR3 DNA reads TGTGCCAGCAGCTTGTTTAGGGGGTCTGGCACTGAAGCTTTCTTT. The whole variable domain, remainder taken from reference TRBV5-8 and TRBJ1-1, is EAGVTQSPTHLIKTRGQQATLRCSPISGHTSVYWYQQALGLGLQFLLWYDEGEERNRGNFPPRFSGRQFPNYSSELNVNALELEDSALYLCASSLFRGSGTEAFFGQGTRLTVV.

J is TRBJ2-1 and V is TRBV18; tentative D call: TRBD1 (5 bases). The CDR3 runs 14 residues. With 3 bases removed from V and 3 bases from J, the gap between germline ends came to 9 bases. Germline V gives CDR1 KGHSH, CDR2 LQKENI. CDR3 DNA: TGTGCCAGCTCACCCTGGACACGCTACAATGAGCAGTTCTTC. This translates into CASSPWTRYNEQFF.

The CDR3 region is CASSEGDGKHEKLFF. In DNA, the CDR3 is TGTGCCAGCAGCGAGGGGGACGGAAAGCATGAAAAACTGTTTTTT. This rearrangement joins TRBV9 to TRBJ1-4; the D gene is possibly TRBD1 (6 bases). The CDR3 is made up of 15 amino acids. Per germline, CDR1 SGDLS and CDR2 YYNGEE. V lost 3 bases, J lost 6 bases, and 15 bases lay in between.

About this clone: The germline gene is not matched at one end of the junction; a read error may be the cause. V usage is TRBV7-7 and J usage is TRBJ2-5, with unresolved D. This CDR3 region has 18 residues. CDR1 and CDR2 (germline): SSHAT, FNYEAQ (reference sequence). In nucleotides, the CDR3 is TGTGCTAGCAGCTTGGGTATAGGTTCACACAGCACCCAAGAGACCCAGTACTTC. Its protein product is CASSLGIGSHSTQETQYF.

The chain joins TRBV7-9 to TRBJ2-5; TRBD1 agrees at 8 bases. Germline CDR1 is SEHNR and CDR2 is FQNEAQ (reference sequence). This CDR3 comprises 14 residues. The V gene end was trimmed by 5 bases and the J gene end by 5 bases; junction bases not matched to a gene: 7. CDR3 amino acids: CASSPDRAGETQYF. In nucleotides, the CDR3 is TGTGCCAGCAGCCCGGACAGGGCCGGGGAGACCCAGTACTTC.

The chain employs TRBV4-2 and TRBJ2-1; D not certain. Looked up from germline, CDR1 is LGHNA and CDR2 is YNFKEQ. The CDR3 is 12 residues long. V was pared by 0 bases and J by 8 bases, with 5 bases between. This CDR3 reads CASSQDRDEQFF. CDR3 nucleotide sequence: TGTGCCAGCAGCCAAGATCGGGATGAGCAGTTCTTC.

The chain carries TRBV4-1 and TRBJ1-6; 8 bases map to TRBD1. Germline V gene data show CDR1 as MGHRA and CDR2 as YSYEKL. V lost 2 bases, J lost 7 bases, and 4 bases stayed unmatched. The CDR3 totals 15 residues. The chain's CDR3 is CASSQTRQGNSPLHF. The CDR3 DNA reads TGCGCCAGCAGCCAAACAAGACAGGGGAATTCACCCCTCCACTTT.

The chain has TRBV2 and TRBJ2-5; the D is unclear. This CDR3 comprises 12 residues. Germline V CDR1 and CDR2: SNHLY, FYNNEI. Deletions cut 1 base from V and 7 bases from J, with 7 bases between. The CDR3 sequence: CASSEGTGTQYF. DNA of the CDR3: TGTGCCAGCAGTGAAGGAACGGGGACCCAGTACTTC.

This clone was seen a handful of times. The chain joins TRBV2 to TRBJ2-1; a possible D gene is TRBD2 (5 bases). This CDR3 is built from 14 residues. The ends were cut back, 2 bases at V and 7 bases at J, with 12 bases in the middle. CDR1 is SNHLY, CDR2 FYNNEI, per germline. CDR3 residues: CASSETGFFNEQFF. The DNA of the CDR3 is TGTGCCAGCAGTGAAACGGGGTTCTTTAATGAGCAGTTCTTC.

The J gene is TRBJ2-2, the V gene TRBV7-7; a possible D gene is TRBD1 (6 bases). The V end was cut by 1 base, the J end by 6 bases, with 9 bases between. Germline V gene lookup returns CDR1 SSHAT and CDR2 FNYEAQ (reference sequence). There are 14 residues in the CDR3. The CDR3 is CASSLDRVAGELFF. CDR3 sequence (DNA): TGTGCCAGCAGCTTAGACAGGGTAGCCGGGGAGCTGTTTTTT.

V is TRBV5-1 and J is TRBJ2-1; the match to TRBD2 covers 12 bases. Germline trimming cut 0 bases from V and 7 bases from J; bases unmatched to any gene: 5. CDR1 is SGHRS, CDR2 YFSETQ, per germline. There are 16 residues in the CDR3. CDR3 DNA: TGCGCCAGCAGCTTGGCCCTAGCGGGGGGGCGTAATGAGCAGTTCTTC. It yields the protein CASSLALAGGRNEQFF. Full variable domain (rest looked up from reference TRBV5-1 and TRBJ2-1): KAGVTQTPRYLIKTRGQQVTLSCSPISGHRSVSWYQQTPGQGLQFLFEYFSETQRNKGNFPGRFSGRQFSNSRSEMNVSTLELGDSALYLCASSLALAGGRNEQFFGPGTRLTVL.

This clone was seen a single time. The chain couples TRBV14 to TRBJ1-2; possible D gene TRBD1, 6 bases. Looked up from germline, CDR1 is SGHDN and CDR2 is FVKESK. Trimming left V 0 bases short and J 4 bases short, with 15 bases between. The CDR3 is 16 residues long. The CDR3 coding sequence is TGTGCCAGCAGCCAAGATCTGAGGGACACAACCTATGGCTACACCTTC. This gives the protein CASSQDLRDTTYGYTF.

The chain has TRBV19 and TRBJ1-1; 7 nucleotides align to TRBD1. CDR1 and CDR2 (germline): LNHDA, SQIVND (reference sequence). CDR3 length: 14 residues. Trimming took 3 bases from V and 7 from J; bases not matched to a gene: 8. CDR3 sequence (DNA): TGTGCCAGTAGTATGGAGGGGGCGTCAGGTGAAGCTTTCTTT. Amino acid sequence: CASSMEGASGEAFF.

The chain employs TRBV7-2 and TRBJ1-2; D unresolved. The V and J ends lost 2 bases and 5 bases respectively, with 15 bases between them. The CDR3 runs to 15 residues. Looked up from germline, CDR1 is SGHTA and CDR2 is FQGNSA. For the CDR3, the DNA is TGTGCCAGCAGCTTAAGCGTCGGCGGTGGGTATGGCTACACCTTC. Translated: CASSLSVGGGYGYTF.

The chain joins TRBV2 to TRBJ2-1; 14 bases align to TRBD2. Germline CDR1 and CDR2: SNHLY and FYNNEI. J lost 15 bases, V lost 11 bases, and 12 bases had no gene match. This CDR3 has 13 residues. CDR3 coding DNA: TGTGCCGCAGAGAAGACTAGCGGGGGGGCACCGTTCTTC. Its protein is CAAEKTSGGAPFF.

V is TRBV5-1 and J is TRBJ1-1; 9 bases map to TRBD1. This CDR3 region has 14 residues. J gave up 6 bases and V 7 bases, and 10 bases lay outside the gene matches. Germline assignment: CDR1 SGHRS and CDR2 YFSETQ. This chain's CDR3 is CASGPQGARAEAFF. The CDR3 nucleotides read TGCGCCAGCGGACCACAGGGGGCGAGGGCTGAAGCTTTCTTT.

This chain connects TRBV25-1 to TRBJ2-7; TRBD2 matches at 10 bases. The junction had 13 bases not matched to a gene; V was cut back by 8 bases and J by 0 bases. The CDR3 contains 17 residues. CDR1 is MGHDK and CDR2 is SYGVNS in the germline V gene. CDR3 region: CASRGLAGDVSSYEQYF. CDR3 nucleotides: TGTGCCAGCCGGGGTCTAGCGGGGGACGTTAGCTCCTACGAGCAGTACTTC.